This TCR beta chain emerged from a study of CD8 T cells in Susac syndrome. The CD8+ and CD4+ T cells were isolated magnetically using a negative isolation approach, whereas the TEMRA cells were enriched by FACS. It was with random hexamers that roughly 0.45 to 1 ug RNA was reverse transcribed. TCRdb re-called the immunoSEQ multiplex PCR reads through MiXCR, storing one row per CDR3 protein. The sample has about 80,000 distinct CDR3 sequences, about 94% seen once; the top ten hold about 0.25%. Trimming removed 5 bases at V and 1 base at J, with 11 bases between. The CDR3 runs 13 residues. CDR1 and CDR2 (germline): SQVTM, ANQGSEA.

The receptor's source is a human donor in good health. The sample taken for sequencing was CD8+ T cells from PBMCs. The chain is built from TRBV29-1 and TRBJ1-2; D unresolved. Here the CDR3 DNA reads TGCAGCGTTCGGGATACTGTTAACTATGGCTACACCTTC. It is translated as CSVRDTVNYGYTF.